This TCR beta chain was sequenced during a study of OX40 agonist ivuxolimab in advanced cancers. Whole-study findings and limits: Average numbers of expanded clones were greater in CD8+ T cells than in CD4+.

The V and J ends lost 1 base and 5 bases respectively, with 4 bases between them. This CDR3 comprises 11 residues. CDR1 is GTSNPN, CDR2 SVGIG, per germline (reference sequence). This table comes from immunoSEQ multiplex PCR, and its TCRdb copy is limited to in-frame clones, with some not included. The sample yields fewer than 70,000 clones, roughly 80% seen once. The table lists this clone with a few counts. Its antigen is unknown. Material: CD4+ or CD8+ T cells sorted from blood, obtained in a trial of the OX40 agonist ivuxolimab. The TCR was taken from an adult with an advanced solid tumor such as melanoma, head and neck, liver or kidney cancer. The genes are TRBV30 and TRBJ2-3; D ambiguous. The DNA of the CDR3 is TGTGCCTGGAGTGGGGGAGATACGCAGTATTTT. Translating gives CAWSGGDTQYF.